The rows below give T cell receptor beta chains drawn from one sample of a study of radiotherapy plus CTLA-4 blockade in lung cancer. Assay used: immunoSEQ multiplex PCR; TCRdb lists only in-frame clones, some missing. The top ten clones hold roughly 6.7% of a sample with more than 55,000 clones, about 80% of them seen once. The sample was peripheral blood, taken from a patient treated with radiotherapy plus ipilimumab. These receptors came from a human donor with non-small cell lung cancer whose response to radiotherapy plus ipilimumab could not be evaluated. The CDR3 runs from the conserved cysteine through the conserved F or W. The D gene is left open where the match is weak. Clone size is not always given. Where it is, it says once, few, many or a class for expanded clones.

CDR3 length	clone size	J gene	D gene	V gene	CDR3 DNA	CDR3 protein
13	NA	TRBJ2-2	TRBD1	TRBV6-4	TGTGCCAGCAGACCCCGACAGGGGGAGGAGCTGTTTTTT	CASRPRQGEELFF
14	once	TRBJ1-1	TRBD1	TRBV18	TGTGCCAGCTCACCGGGACAGCCTAACACTGAAGCTTTCTTT	CASSPGQPNTEAFF
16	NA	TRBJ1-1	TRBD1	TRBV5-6	TGTGCCAGCAGTCGAAGTCCGACAGGGGCGAACACTGAAGCTTTCTTT	CASSRSPTGANTEAFF
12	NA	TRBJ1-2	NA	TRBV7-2	TGTGCCAGCAGCTCCGGACTGGACGGCTACACCTTC	CASSSGLDGYTF
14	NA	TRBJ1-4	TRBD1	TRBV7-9	TGTGCCAGCACCACAGGGGGGTTTAATGAAAAACTGTTTTTT	CASTTGGFNEKLFF
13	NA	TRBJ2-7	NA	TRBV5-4	TGTGCCAGCAGCTTGAAGGACACCTACGAGCAGTACTTC	CASSLKDTYEQYF
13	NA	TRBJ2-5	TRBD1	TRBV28	TGTGCCAGCAGAGGGGACAGTCAAGAGACCCAGTACTTC	CASRGDSQETQYF
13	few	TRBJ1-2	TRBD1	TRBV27	TGTGCCAGCGGCCGGGACAGGGGCTATGGCTACACCTTC	CASGRDRGYGYTF
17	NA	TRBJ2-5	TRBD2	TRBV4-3	TGCGCCAGCAGCCTACACGACGCTAGCGGGAGTTCAGAGACCCAGTACTTC	CASSLHDASGSSETQYF
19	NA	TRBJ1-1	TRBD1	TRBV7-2	TGTGCCAGCAGCTTAGCCCCTCGACAGGGGGCCTTGGGGCGCACTGAAGCTTTCTTT	CASSLAPRQGALGRTEAFF
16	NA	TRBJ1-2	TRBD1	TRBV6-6	TGTGCCAGCAGCCCCCAGGGGGCAGGGAATAACTATGGCTACACCTTC	CASSPQGAGNNYGYTF
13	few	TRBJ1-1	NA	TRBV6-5	TGTGCCAGCAGAGAGCCGGGGAGCACTGAAGCTTTCTTT	CASREPGSTEAFF
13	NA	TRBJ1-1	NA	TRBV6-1	TGTGCCAGCAGTGAAGAACCGAACTATAGGGCTTTCTTT	CASSEEPNYRAFF
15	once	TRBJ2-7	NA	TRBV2	TGTGCCAGCAGTGGGACGGCGGGGGCCGGCTTGGAGCAGTACTTC	CASSGTAGAGLEQYF
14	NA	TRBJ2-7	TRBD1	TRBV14	TGTGCCAGCAGCCGGACAGGGATCTCCTACGAGCAGTACTTC	CASSRTGISYEQYF
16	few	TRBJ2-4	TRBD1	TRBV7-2	TGTGCCAGCAGCCAGGGGGCCTATGGGGCCAAAAACATTCAGTACTTC	CASSQGAYGAKNIQYF
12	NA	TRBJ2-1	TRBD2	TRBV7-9	TGTGCCAGCAGCCGAACTAGCGGTGAGCAGTTCTTC	CASSRTSGEQFF
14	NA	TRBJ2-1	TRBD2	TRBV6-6	TGTGCCAGCAGTCTTAGCGGGACCTACAATGAGCAGTTCTTC	CASSLSGTYNEQFF
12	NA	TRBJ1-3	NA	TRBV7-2	TGTGCCAGCAGCTTATTTTCGAGGGATCCGTATTTT	CASSLFSRDPYF
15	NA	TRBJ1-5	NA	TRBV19	TGTGCCAGTAGTATGGGTTCAGGGAGCAATCAGCCCCAGCATTTT	CASSMGSGSNQPQHF
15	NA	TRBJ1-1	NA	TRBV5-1	TGCGCCAGCAGCCCGGGGGGGGCGCGGGGCACTGAAGCTTTCTTT	CASSPGGARGTEAFF
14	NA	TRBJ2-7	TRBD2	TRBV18	TGTGCCAGCTCACCAACTAGCGGGAGGGACGAGCAGTACTTC	CASSPTSGRDEQYF
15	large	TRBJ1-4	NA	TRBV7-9	TGTGCCAGCAGCCCCCGGGGCGGGGGTAATGAAAAACTGTTTTTT	CASSPRGGGNEKLFF
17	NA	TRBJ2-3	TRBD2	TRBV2	TGTGCCAGTAGACTAGCGGGGGGGCCAGGGCTCACAGATACGCAGTATTTT	CASRLAGGPGLTDTQYF
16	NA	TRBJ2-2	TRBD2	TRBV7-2	TGTGCCAGCAGCCGCCCGTCGGGGGGGAACACCGGGGAGCTGTTTTTT	CASSRPSGGNTGELFF
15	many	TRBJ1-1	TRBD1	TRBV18	TGTGCCAGCTCACCCCTGACAGGGTTGAACACTGAAGCTTTCTTT	CASSPLTGLNTEAFF
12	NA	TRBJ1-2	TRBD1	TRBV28	TGTGCCAGCAGGGGACAGACAGGGGAATGCCTCTTC	CASRGQTGECLF
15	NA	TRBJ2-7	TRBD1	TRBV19	TGTGCCAGTAGTTCCCCGGGACAGGGTCCCTACGAGCAGTACTTC	CASSSPGQGPYEQYF
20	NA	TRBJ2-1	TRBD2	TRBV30	TGTGCCTGGAGTGTATTGGGGGTAGCGGGAGGTAATGTGGGATACAATGAGCAGTTCTTC	CAWSVLGVAGGNVGYNEQFF
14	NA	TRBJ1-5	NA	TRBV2	TGTGCCAGCAGCGCAAGACAAGGCAATCAGCCCCAGCATTTT	CASSARQGNQPQHF
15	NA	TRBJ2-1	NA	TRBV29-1	TGCAGCGTTGAAAAAGGCCTAGGAGGCTACAATGAGCAGTTCTTC	CSVEKGLGGYNEQFF
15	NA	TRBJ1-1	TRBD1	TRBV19	TGTGCCAGTCGGGGAGGACAGGGCCTGAACACTGAAGCTTTCTTT	CASRGGQGLNTEAFF
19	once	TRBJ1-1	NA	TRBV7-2	TGTGCCAGCAGGCGTACGGGGGGGATCCCGACGTTCATGAACACTGAAGCTTTCTTT	CASRRTGGIPTFMNTEAFF
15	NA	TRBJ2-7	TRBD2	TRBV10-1	TGCGCCAGCAGTGAGTCTAGGCTAGCGGGAGGCGAGCAGTACTTC	CASSESRLAGGEQYF
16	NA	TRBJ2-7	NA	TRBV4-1	TGCGCCAGCAGCCAAGTTGGGACAACTGGCTCCTACGAGCAGTACTTC	CASSQVGTTGSYEQYF
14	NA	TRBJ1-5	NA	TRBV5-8	TGTGCCAGCAGCATCGGGGGGGGGAGAGAGCCCCAGCATTTT	CASSIGGGREPQHF
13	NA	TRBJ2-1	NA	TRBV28	TGTGCCAGCAGTTCGACTAGTTTGAATGAGCAGTTCTTC	CASSSTSLNEQFF
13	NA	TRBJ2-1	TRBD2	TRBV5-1	TGCGCCAGCAGCCTCGGGACTAACAATGAGCAGTTCTTC	CASSLGTNNEQFF
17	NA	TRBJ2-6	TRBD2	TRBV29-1	TGCAGCGTTGATGGACTAGCGGGAGAGGCTGGGGCCAACGTCCTGACTTTC	CSVDGLAGEAGANVLTF
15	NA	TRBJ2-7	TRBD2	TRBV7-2	TGTGCCAGCAGCTTGGGAGCGGGGGGGCTCTACGAGCAGTACTTC	CASSLGAGGLYEQYF
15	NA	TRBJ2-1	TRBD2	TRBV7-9	TGTGCCAGCAGCTTGGGAGGGACTAGCGGGAGAGGGCAGTTCTTC	CASSLGGTSGRGQFF
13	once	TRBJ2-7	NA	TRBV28	TGTGCCAGCAGTTTACTGGGCCCCTACGAGCAGTACTTC	CASSLLGPYEQYF
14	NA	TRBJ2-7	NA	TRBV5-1	TGCGCCAGCAGCTTGGAAGGCAGGGCCCACGAGCAGTACTTC	CASSLEGRAHEQYF
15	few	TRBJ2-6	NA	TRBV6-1	TGTGCCAGCAGTTCCCCAGGCTCTGGGGCCAACGTCCTGACTTTC	CASSSPGSGANVLTF
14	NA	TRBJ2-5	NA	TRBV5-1	TGCGCCAGCAGCTCGGCGGCAGGGGAAGAGACCCAGTACTTC	CASSSAAGEETQYF
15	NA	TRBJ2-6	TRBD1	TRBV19	TGTGCCAGTTCCCAAGACAGGGTTGGGGCCAACGTCCTGACTTTC	CASSQDRVGANVLTF
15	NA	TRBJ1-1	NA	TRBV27	TGTGCCAGCAGTTTCGGATCACCTAGTAGCACTGAAGCTTTCTTT	CASSFGSPSSTEAFF
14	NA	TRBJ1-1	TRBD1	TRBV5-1	TGCGCCAGCAGCCCCAGACAGGGGTGGGATGAAGCTTTCTTT	CASSPRQGWDEAFF
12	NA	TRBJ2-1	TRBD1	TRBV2	TGTGCCAGCCGGACAGGGAGGAATGAGCAGTTCTTC	CASRTGRNEQFF
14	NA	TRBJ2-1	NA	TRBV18	TGTGCCAGCTCACCTCCTCCAGCGTACAATGAGCAGTTCTTC	CASSPPPAYNEQFF
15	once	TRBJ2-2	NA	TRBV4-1	TGCGCCAGCATTGGGAGGCCCTGGGACACCGGGGAGCTGTTTTTT	CASIGRPWDTGELFF
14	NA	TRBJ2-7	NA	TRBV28	TGTGCCAGCAGAGGAACAGGTATGAGTTGCGAGCAGTACTTC	CASRGTGMSCEQYF
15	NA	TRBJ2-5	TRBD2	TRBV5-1	TGCGCCAGCAGCTTTGGTGGTAGCGGGGCAGAGACCCAGTACTTC	CASSFGGSGAETQYF
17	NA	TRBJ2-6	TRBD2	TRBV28	TGTGCCACCTCCGGGACTAGCGGGGCTACTGGGGCCAACGTCCTGACTTTC	CATSGTSGATGANVLTF
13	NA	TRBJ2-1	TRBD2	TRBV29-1	TGCAGCGTTGCATGGGGGGGGTACAATGAGCAGTTCTTC	CSVAWGGYNEQFF
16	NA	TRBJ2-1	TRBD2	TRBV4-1	TGCGCCAGCAGCCAACGCCCCGCGGGGGGGTACAATGAGCAGTTCTTC	CASSQRPAGGYNEQFF
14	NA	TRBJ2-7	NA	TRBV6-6	TGTGCCAGCAGTTACTCTAGCGGCTCCTACGAGCAGTACTTC	CASSYSSGSYEQYF